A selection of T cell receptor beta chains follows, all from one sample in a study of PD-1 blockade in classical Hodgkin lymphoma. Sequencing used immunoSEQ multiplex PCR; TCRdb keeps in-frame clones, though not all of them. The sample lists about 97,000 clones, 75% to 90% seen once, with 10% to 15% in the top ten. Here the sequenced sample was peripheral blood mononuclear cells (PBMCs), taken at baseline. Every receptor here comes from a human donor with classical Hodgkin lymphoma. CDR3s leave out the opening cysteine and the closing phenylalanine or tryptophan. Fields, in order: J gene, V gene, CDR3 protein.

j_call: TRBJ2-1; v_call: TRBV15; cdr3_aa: ATSTSGGYNEQF
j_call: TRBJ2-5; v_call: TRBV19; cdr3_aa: ASSIKPQTGTQY
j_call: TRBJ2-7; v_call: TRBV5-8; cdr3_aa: ASSFGFSRAYEQY
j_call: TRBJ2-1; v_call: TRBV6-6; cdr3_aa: ASSPPTLVQF
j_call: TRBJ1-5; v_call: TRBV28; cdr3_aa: ASSPPGAGNQPQH
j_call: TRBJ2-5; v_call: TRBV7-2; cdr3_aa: ASSLDRGGETQY
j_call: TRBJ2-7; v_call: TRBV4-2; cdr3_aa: ASSQGNRAEQY
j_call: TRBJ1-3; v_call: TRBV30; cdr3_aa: AWGRGGSGNTIY
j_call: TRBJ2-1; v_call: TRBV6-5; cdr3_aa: ASSSPPREQF
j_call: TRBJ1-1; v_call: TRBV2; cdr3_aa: ASSRTGLGTEAF
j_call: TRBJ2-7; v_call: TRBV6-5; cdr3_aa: ASTAGTPYEQY
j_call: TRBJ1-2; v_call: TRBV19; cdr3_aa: ASRPQGGFYGYT
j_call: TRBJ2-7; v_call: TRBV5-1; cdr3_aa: ASSFRDRGYDEQY
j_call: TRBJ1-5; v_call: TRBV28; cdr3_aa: ASRGLGGEWQPQH
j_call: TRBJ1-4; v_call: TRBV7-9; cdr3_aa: ASNQIFNEKLF
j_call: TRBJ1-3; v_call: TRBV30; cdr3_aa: AWSLGARGNTIY
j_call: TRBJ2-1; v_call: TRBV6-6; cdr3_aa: ASSYFAGSYNEQF
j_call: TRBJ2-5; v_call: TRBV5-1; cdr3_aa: ASSMSPGTAEETQY
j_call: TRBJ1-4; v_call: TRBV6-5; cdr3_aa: ASRRTSDEKLF
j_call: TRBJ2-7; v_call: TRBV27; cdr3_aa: ASSVPGQGRDEQY